What follows is one T cell receptor beta chain and its context. There is no known antigen for this receptor. Base qualities are not provided; no much larger clone lies one nucleotide away. The method behind the library was the immunoSEQ multiplex PCR assay. The clones in this table, taken by TCRdb from immuneACCESS, are in-frame only. Not every clone is retained; where verified, under half of the shortfall comes from an unresolved V gene, and the cause of the rest is unknown. Within this sample are 150,000 to 200,000 clones, with roughly 93% of them counted one time only. The ten largest clones take up roughly 1.5% of the sample. The germline V gene specifies MRHNA as CDR1 and SNTAGT as CDR2. Taken from cysteine to phenylalanine, the CDR3 has 14 residues. The kept DNA is CDR3 alone, 42 bases in frame from the first base. The V end loses 3 bases and the J end loses 0 bases, and a stretch of 6 bases separates them.

This sample was taken from a study of control samples from healthy donors and cancer patients (dated by TCRdb to about 2020). The sequence was obtained from a man between 18 and 29 years old in good health. The source material was blood. The sequence is built from TRBV6-4 and TRBJ1-5; there is no confident call for the D gene. This receptor carries the CDR3 CASSERYSNQPQHF. The DNA sequence is given as TGTGCCAGCAGTGAGAGGTATAGCAATCAGCCCCAGCATTTT.